A single sample gave rise to the 17 T cell receptor beta chains below, sequenced in a study of T cells generated in artificial thymic organoids. TCRalpha and TCRbeta libraries were amplified separately by semi-nested PCR with TRAC or TRBC reverse primers. TCRdb ran MiXCR on the 5' RACE reads and lists one entry per CDR3 protein. The repertoire consists of about 8,400 distinct CDR3 sequences, with 20% to 30% occurring once and the leading ten covering about 3%. Organoids aggregated human HSPCs with DLL1-transduced murine MS5 stromal cells. FACS-sorted CD34+CD3- hematopoietic stem and progenitor cells, with residual T cells removed, seeded the organoids. The antigens of these receptors remain unknown. Source material: naive CD8+ T cells grown in artificial thymic organoids from cord blood stem and progenitor cells. The subset is: CD3+TCRalphabeta+CD8SP T cells; for blood, CD45RO-CCR7+ naive CD8+ T cells. These receptors were collected from a human donor who gave cord blood stem cells for thymic organoid culture, a cardiac surgery patient who gave postnatal thymus, or a blood donor (not recorded which).

By proportion, this clonotype is medium-sized. The chain uses TRBV3-1 and TRBJ1-2, with TRBD1 matching 7 bases. This CDR3 spans 16 amino acids. From germline, CDR1 is LGHDT and CDR2 YNNKEL (reference sequence). J lost 2 bases, V lost 4 bases, and 10 bases had no gene match. The CDR3 DNA follows: TGTGCCAGCAGCCGAAACGGACAGGACCCCAACTATGGCTACACCTTC. Translation gives CASSRNGQDPNYGYTF. The full variable domain, with the rest looked up from reference TRBV3-1 and TRBJ1-2, is DTAVSQTPKYLVTQMGNDKSIKCEQNLGHDTMYWYKQDSKKFLKIMFSYNNKELIINETVPNRFSPKSPDKAHLNLHINSLELGDSAVYFCASSRNGQDPNYGYTFGSGTRLTVV.

Within the sample, this clonotype is medium-sized. The V call is TRBV5-1, the J call TRBJ2-7; D is possibly TRBD2 (5 bases). CDR3 length: 15 amino acids. The ends were cut back, 3 bases at V and 2 bases at J, with 15 bases in the middle. Looked up from germline, CDR1 is SGHRS and CDR2 is YFSETQ. This chain's CDR3 is CASSYGAAVPYEQYF. DNA of the CDR3: TGCGCCAGCAGCTATGGAGCGGCAGTCCCCTACGAGCAGTACTTC. The full variable domain, with the rest looked up from reference TRBV5-1 and TRBJ2-7, is KAGVTQTPRYLIKTRGQQVTLSCSPISGHRSVSWYQQTPGQGLQFLFEYFSETQRNKGNFPGRFSGRQFSNSRSEMNVSTLELGDSALYLCASSYGAAVPYEQYFGPGTRLTVT.

This clonotype has just a few counts. V is TRBV5-1 and J is TRBJ1-4; 7 bases align to TRBD1. The CDR3 contains 14 residues. Unmatched junction bases numbered 3, after V lost 3 bases and J lost 4 bases. Germline V lookup: CDR1 SGHRS, CDR2 YFSETQ. The DNA for the CDR3 is TGCGCCAGCAGCTCCACAGGGGTTAATGAAAAACTGTTTTTT. This sequence encodes CASSSTGVNEKLFF.

This clonotype was observed a handful of times. The rearrangement uses TRBV5-6 and TRBJ2-7; D is unresolved. The CDR3 is 12 residues long. CDR1 and CDR2 (germline): SGHDT, YYEEEE. V was cut by 4 bases and J by 2 bases, with 7 bases left in between. CDR3 sequence reads: CASSQGTYEQYF. CDR3 bases: TGTGCCAGCAGCCAAGGGACCTACGAGCAGTACTTC.

This clonotype has just a few counts. The chain recombines TRBV4-2 with TRBJ1-1; D not certain. The germline V gene has CDR1 LGHNA and CDR2 YNFKEQ. V was cut by 3 bases and J by 4 bases, with 18 bases left in between. The CDR3 length is 16 residues. Here the CDR3 DNA reads TGTGCCAGCAGCCATAGGAGTTCCGGCGGGCGCACTGAAGCTTTCTTT. Translated: CASSHRSSGGRTEAFF.

About this clonotype itself: Given a much more abundant clone one base away, this may be a read error. V gene TRBV4-3 combines with J gene TRBJ2-7; no firm D call. CDR1 LGHNA and CDR2 YSLEER come from the germline V gene. V shed 3 bases and J shed 6 bases, with 18 bases lying between them. This CDR3 region has 15 residues. DNA for the CDR3: TGCGCCAGCAGCCAGTCCGCTGGACGGTTTGGCGAGCAGTACTTC. It yields the protein CASSQSAGRFGEQYF.

This clonotype is medium-sized in the sample. This chain uses TRBV12-3 or TRBV12-4 with TRBJ2-2, with 12 bases matching TRBD2. J lost 2 bases, V lost 4 bases, and 5 bases had no gene match. The CDR3 is 17 amino acids. For the CDR3, the DNA is TGTGCCAGCAGTTCTACTAGCGGGGGGCCTAACACCGGGGAGCTGTTTTTT. As protein: CASSSTSGGPNTGELFF.

This clonotype was found a few times. The J gene is TRBJ1-5, the V gene TRBV10-3; D gene ambiguous. This CDR3 has 13 residues. Germline lookup yields CDR1 ENHRY and CDR2 SYGVKD. The ends were cut back, 10 bases at V and 2 bases at J, with 12 bases in the middle. The DNA of the CDR3 is TGTGCCACCACGGGATCCCGCAATCAGCCCCAGCATTTT. Amino acids: CATTGSRNQPQHF.

This clonotype qualifies as medium-sized. The genes are TRBV4-2 and TRBJ2-7, with 10 nucleotides matching TRBD1. From germline, CDR1 is LGHNA and CDR2 YNFKEQ. The J segment lost 2 bases and the V segment lost 1 base, leaving 2 bases of the junction unmatched. This CDR3 comprises 15 residues. The CDR3 DNA sequence: TGTGCCAGCAGCCAAGGGGACAGGGGCACCTACGAGCAGTACTTC. Protein product: CASSQGDRGTYEQYF.

The sample holds a few counts of this clonotype. This sequence joins TRBV4-1 and TRBJ2-2, with D possibly TRBD2 on 6 matching bases. The V and J ends lost 3 bases and 0 bases respectively, with 14 bases between them. Germline V gene lookup returns CDR1 MGHRA and CDR2 YSYEKL. The CDR3 is 17 residues long. CDR3 sequence reads: CASSQTRGEANTGELFF. The CDR3 DNA is TGCGCCAGCAGCCAGACACGAGGGGAGGCGAACACCGGGGAGCTGTTTTTT.

V usage is TRBV30 and J usage is TRBJ2-3; 7 bases map to TRBD1. The CDR3 is 16 residues long. Trimming at V came to 2 bases and at J to 0 bases, leaving 8 bases not matched to a gene. Per the germline V gene, CDR1 is GTSNPN and CDR2 is SVGIG (reference sequence). CDR3 amino acids: CAWSSAGGCSTDTQYF. The CDR3 region has the DNA TGTGCCTGGAGTTCCGCAGGGGGATGTAGCACAGATACGCAGTATTTT.

The chain joins TRBV20-1 to TRBJ2-1, with TRBD2 matching over 7 bases. In germline, CDR1 is DFQATT, CDR2 SNEGSKA (reference sequence). With V trimmed by 1 base and J by 2 bases, 14 bases remained unmatched. The CDR3 spans 18 residues. The chain's CDR3 is CSARGGGVRTITYNEQFF. The CDR3 DNA reads TGCAGTGCTAGAGGGGGAGGGGTCAGGACAATTACCTACAATGAGCAGTTCTTC.

This clonotype is medium-sized (0.01 to 0.1%) within its sample. This chain joins TRBV7-9 and TRBJ1-2, with no clear D. The CDR3 is 13 amino acids. Germline V gene sequence: CDR1 SEHNR, CDR2 FQNEAQ (reference sequence). The CDR3 bases are TGTGCGGTAAGGGATTATGACATCTGCGGCTACACCTTC. Protein: CAVRDYDICGYTF.

This clonotype is medium-sized. V is TRBV6-1 and J is TRBJ2-5, with a tentative D call TRBD1 (7 bases). CDR1 is MNHNS and CDR2 is SASEGT in the germline V gene. This CDR3 has 18 residues. Trimming left V 1 base short and J 0 bases short, with 18 bases between. This CDR3 reads CASSEGWPRDRDQETQYF. CDR3 sequence (DNA): TGTGCCAGCAGTGAAGGTTGGCCGCGGGACAGAGACCAAGAGACCCAGTACTTC.

The rearrangement uses TRBV5-1 and TRBJ1-1; the D is unclear. The length of the CDR3 is 12 residues. Per the germline V gene, CDR1 is SGHRS and CDR2 is YFSETQ. V dropped 7 bases and J dropped 4 bases, with 11 bases sitting between them. Here the CDR3 DNA reads TGCGCCAGCGGAGGGAGATCCACTGAAGCTTTCTTT. This codes for CASGGRSTEAFF.

Turning to this clonotype: A much larger clone is a single base away; this may be a read error. The V and J genes are TRBV6-1 and TRBJ1-2; D is unclear. The CDR3 length is 14 residues. Germline-derived CDR1 and CDR2 are MNHNS and SASEGT. This chain's CDR3 is CTSRPSCGENGYTF. CDR3 sequence (DNA): TGTACCAGCAGGCCCAGTTGCGGGGAAAATGGCTACACCTTC.

Notes on this clonotype: A single base separates this from a much larger clone, so it may be a read error. The chain couples TRBV5-1 to TRBJ2-1; 10 bases match TRBD2. The CDR3 is 16 residues long. Germline assignment: CDR1 SGHRS and CDR2 YFSETQ. The CDR3 DNA is TGCGCCACCAGCTTCCGGACTAGCGGCTCCTACAATGAGCAGTTCTTC. This gives the protein CATSFRTSGSYNEQFF.